This TCR beta chain was observed in a study of T cell repertoires in cytomegalovirus infection. Across the whole study: Public TCR beta signatures were indicative of both CMV infection and a matching HLA type.

Points on this clonotype: Its antigen is as yet unknown.

From the reads, TCRdb called clonotypes with MiXCR, one entry per CDR3 protein. The table includes about 900,000 distinct CDR3 sequences, roughly a third detected once. V was cut by 10 bases and J by 6 bases, with 20 bases left in between. CDR3 length: 14 residues. The germline CDR1 and CDR2 sequences are ENHRY and SYGVKD. The sequences come from cultured CD8+ T cells from PBMCs, collected from culture after CMV antigen stimulation. This TCR was recovered from a human donor in good health (CMV status not recorded). Some clones in this sample may be carry-over from other donors' samples. This chain links TRBV10-3 with TRBJ2-3; a weak D match, TRBD2 (5 bases). CDR3 protein: CATGDAGRTDTQYF. CDR3 coding DNA: TGTGCCACCGGGGATGCGGGCAGAACCGATACGCAGTATTTT.